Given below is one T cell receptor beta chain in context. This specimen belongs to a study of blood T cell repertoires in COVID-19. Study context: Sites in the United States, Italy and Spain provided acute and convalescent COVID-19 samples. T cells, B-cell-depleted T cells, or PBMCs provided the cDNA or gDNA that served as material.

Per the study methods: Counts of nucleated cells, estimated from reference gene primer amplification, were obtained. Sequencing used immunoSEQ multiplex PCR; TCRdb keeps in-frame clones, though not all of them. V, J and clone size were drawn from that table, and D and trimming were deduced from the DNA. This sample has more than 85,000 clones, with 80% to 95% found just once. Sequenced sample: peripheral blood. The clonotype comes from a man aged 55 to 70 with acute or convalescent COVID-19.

Here the CDR3 DNA reads TGTGCCACCAGTGATTTCGGGAAGGGAGTATCCAATGAGCAGTTCTTC. Translated: CATSDFGKGVSNEQFF. The chain recombines TRBV24-1 with TRBJ2-1, with TRBD2 as a possible D gene (5 bases). V was shortened by 1 base and J by 6 bases, with 15 bases between the two germline ends. The CDR3 has 16 residues. CDR1 is KGHDR, CDR2 SFDVKD, per germline.